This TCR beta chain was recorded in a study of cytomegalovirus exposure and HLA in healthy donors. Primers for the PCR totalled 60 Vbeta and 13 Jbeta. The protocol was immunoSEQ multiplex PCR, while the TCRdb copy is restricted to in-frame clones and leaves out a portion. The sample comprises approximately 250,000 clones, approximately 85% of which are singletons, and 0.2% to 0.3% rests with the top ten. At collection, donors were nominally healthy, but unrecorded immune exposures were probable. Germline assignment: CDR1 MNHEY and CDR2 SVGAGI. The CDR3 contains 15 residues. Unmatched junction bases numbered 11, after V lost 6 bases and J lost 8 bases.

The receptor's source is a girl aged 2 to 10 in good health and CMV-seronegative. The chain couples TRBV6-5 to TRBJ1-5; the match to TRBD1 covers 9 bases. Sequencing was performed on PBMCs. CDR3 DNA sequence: TGTGCCAGCAGACCCACGGGACAGGGAAAGGAGCCCCAGCATTTT. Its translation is CASRPTGQGKEPQHF.